These 6 T cell receptor beta chains share one sample of origin, sequenced in a study of OX40 agonist ivuxolimab in advanced cancers. Clones were read by immunoSEQ multiplex PCR, and TCRdb kept only the in-frame ones, dropping some. This table has approximately 89,000 clones, roughly 87% appearing once. Sequenced material: CD4+ or CD8+ T cells sorted from blood, taken in a trial of the OX40 agonist ivuxolimab. The receptors here all came from an adult with an advanced solid tumor such as melanoma, head and neck, liver or kidney cancer.

This rearrangement joins TRBV5-4 to TRBJ1-1; a possible D gene is TRBD1 (5 bases). Germline V lookup: CDR1 SGHNT, CDR2 YYREEE (reference sequence). V was clipped by 0 bases and J by 5 bases, with 11 bases between them. The CDR3 sequence is 14 residues long. The CDR3 is CASSLVGGNTEAFF. The CDR3 DNA reads as TGTGCCAGCAGCTTGGTTGGGGGGAATACTGAAGCTTTCTTT.

The chain employs TRBV6-1 and TRBJ2-3; D is perhaps TRBD2 (5 bases). CDR3 length equals 15 residues. The V gene's germline CDR1 is MNHNS and CDR2 SASEGT. V lost 7 bases, J lost 0 bases, and 14 bases lay in between. The DNA for the CDR3 is TGTGCCAGCACCGAGAGGAGGTCTAGCACAGATACGCAGTATTTT. It is translated as CASTERRSSTDTQYF.

The V call is TRBV6-5, the J call TRBJ1-2; no firm D call. This CDR3 is 12 amino acids long. V lost 0 bases, J lost 4 bases, and 3 bases lay in between. Germline loops: CDR1 MNHEY, CDR2 SVGAGI. CDR3 DNA sequence: TGTGCCAGCAGTTACTCTGGCTATGGCTACACCTTC. Amino acid sequence: CASSYSGYGYTF.

This rearrangement joins TRBV21-1 to TRBJ1-1; no DNA check was done on the table's D call, TRBD1. TRBV21-1 is flagged as a pseudogene. There are 17 residues in the CDR3. CDR3 bases: TGTGCCAGCAGCAAACAGGGCGATCAGGGATTGAACACTGAAGCTTTCTTT. It encodes CASSKQGDQGLNTEAFF.

With respect to this clone: This CDR3 is also generated by other DNA sequences in the sample. The chain employs TRBV7-9 and TRBJ1-5; no clear D gene. Deletions cut 5 bases from V and 4 bases from J, with 12 bases between. The CDR3 has 14 amino acids. Looked up from germline, CDR1 is SEHNR and CDR2 is FQNEAQ (reference sequence). CDR3 sequence reads: CASSPLGPNQPQHF. The CDR3 DNA is TGTGCCAGCAGCCCCCTCGGACCTAATCAGCCCCAGCATTTT.

CDR3 sequence reads: CASSWDSLYEQYF. For the CDR3, the DNA is TGCGCCAGCAGCTGGGACAGTTTGTACGAGCAGTACTTC. The chain uses TRBV5-1 and TRBJ2-7; TRBD1 matches at 7 bases. The V gene's germline CDR1 is SGHRS and CDR2 YFSETQ. Losses at the gene ends were 3 bases for V and 4 bases for J; bases not matched to a gene: 4. The CDR3 spans 13 residues.